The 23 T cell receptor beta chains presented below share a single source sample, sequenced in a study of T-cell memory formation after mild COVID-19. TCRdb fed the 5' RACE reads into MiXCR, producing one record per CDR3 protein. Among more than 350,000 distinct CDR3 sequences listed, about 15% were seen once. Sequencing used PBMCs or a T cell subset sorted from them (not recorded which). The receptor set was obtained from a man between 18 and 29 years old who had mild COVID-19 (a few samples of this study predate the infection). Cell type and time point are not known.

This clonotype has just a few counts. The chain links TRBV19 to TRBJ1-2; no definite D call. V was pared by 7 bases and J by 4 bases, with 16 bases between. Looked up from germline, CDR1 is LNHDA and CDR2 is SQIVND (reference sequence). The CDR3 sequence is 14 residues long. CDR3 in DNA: TGTGCCAGTACGCGAGATCGAGGTTCCTATGGCTACACCTTC. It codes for CASTRDRGSYGYTF.

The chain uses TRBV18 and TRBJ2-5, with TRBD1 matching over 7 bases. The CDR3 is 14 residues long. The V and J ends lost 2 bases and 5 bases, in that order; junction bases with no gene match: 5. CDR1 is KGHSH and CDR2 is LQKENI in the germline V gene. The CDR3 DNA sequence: TGTGCCAGCTCACCAGACAGGGTATTGGAGACCCAGTACTTC. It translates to CASSPDRVLETQYF.

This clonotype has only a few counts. CDR3 sequence reads: CASSYGRETQYF. Here the CDR3 DNA reads TGTGCCAGCAGTTACGGGCGAGAGACCCAGTACTTC. This rearrangement joins TRBV6-2 or TRBV6-3 to TRBJ2-5; no clear D. The CDR3 has 12 residues. The germline CDR1 and CDR2 sequences are MNHEY and SVGEGT. Trimming took off 2 bases at V and 4 bases at J, with 5 bases between the two ends.

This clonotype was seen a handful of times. In nucleotides, the CDR3 is TGTGCCATCAGTGAGTCGAGCCAGGGATCCTATAATTCACCCCTCCACTTT. This encodes CAISESSQGSYNSPLHF. The rearrangement links TRBV10-3 to TRBJ1-6; TRBD1 is a possible D gene (5 bases). In germline, CDR1 is ENHRY, CDR2 SYGVKD. The CDR3 sequence is 17 residues long. The V end was cut by 0 bases, the J end by 1 base, with 10 bases between.

The CDR3 spells CASSQDSPPKGHICNSPLHF. The CDR3 bases are TGTGCCAGCAGCCAAGACTCACCGCCTAAGGGACATATATGTAATTCACCCCTCCACTTT. The chain recombines TRBV14 with TRBJ1-6; maybe TRBD1 (6 bases). This CDR3 is built from 20 residues. V lost 0 bases and J 6 bases, leaving 24 bases between the germline ends. Germline values: CDR1 SGHDN, CDR2 FVKESK.

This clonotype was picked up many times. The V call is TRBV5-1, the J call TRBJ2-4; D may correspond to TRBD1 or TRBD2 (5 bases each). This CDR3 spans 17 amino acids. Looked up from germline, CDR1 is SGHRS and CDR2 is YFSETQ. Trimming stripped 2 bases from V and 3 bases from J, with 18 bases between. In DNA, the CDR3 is TGCGCCAGCAGCTTCGGGGACCTAGGTGGAGGCAAAAACATTCAGTACTTC. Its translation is CASSFGDLGGGKNIQYF.

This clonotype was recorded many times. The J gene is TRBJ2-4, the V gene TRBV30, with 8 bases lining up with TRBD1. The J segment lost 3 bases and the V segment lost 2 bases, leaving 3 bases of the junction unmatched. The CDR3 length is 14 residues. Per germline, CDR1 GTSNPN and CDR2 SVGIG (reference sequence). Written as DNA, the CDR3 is TGTGCCTGGAGTCTTACAGGGGGCAAAAACATTCAGTACTTC. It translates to CAWSLTGGKNIQYF. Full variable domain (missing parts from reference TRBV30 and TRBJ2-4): SQTIHQWPATLVQPVGSPLSLECTVEGTSNPNLYWYRQAAGRGLQLLFYSVGIGQISSEVPQNLSASRPQDRQFILSSKKLLLSDSGFYLCAWSLTGGKNIQYFGAGTRLSVL.

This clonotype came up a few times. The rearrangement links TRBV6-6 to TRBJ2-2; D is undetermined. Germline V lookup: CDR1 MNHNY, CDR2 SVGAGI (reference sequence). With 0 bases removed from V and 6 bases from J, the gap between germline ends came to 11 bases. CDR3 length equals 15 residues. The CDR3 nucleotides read TGTGCCAGCAGTTACTCTGGAGCAGGATCCGGGGAGCTGTTTTTT. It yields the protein CASSYSGAGSGELFF.

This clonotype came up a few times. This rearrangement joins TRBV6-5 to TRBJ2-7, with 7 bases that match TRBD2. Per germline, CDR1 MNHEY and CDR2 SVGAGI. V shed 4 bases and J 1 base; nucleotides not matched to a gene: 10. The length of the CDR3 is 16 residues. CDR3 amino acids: CASSWLGGGESYEQYF. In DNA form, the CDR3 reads TGTGCCAGCAGTTGGCTTGGGGGGGGGGAATCCTACGAGCAGTACTTC.

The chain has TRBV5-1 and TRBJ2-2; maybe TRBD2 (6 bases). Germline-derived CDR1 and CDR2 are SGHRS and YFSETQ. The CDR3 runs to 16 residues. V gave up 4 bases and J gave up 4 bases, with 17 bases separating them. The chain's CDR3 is CASSLDPSDGTGELFF. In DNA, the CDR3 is TGCGCCAGCAGCCTAGACCCTAGCGATGGCACCGGGGAGCTGTTTTTT.

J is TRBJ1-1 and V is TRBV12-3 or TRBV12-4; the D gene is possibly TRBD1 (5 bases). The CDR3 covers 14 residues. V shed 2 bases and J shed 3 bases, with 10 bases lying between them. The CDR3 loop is CASSLIGGYTEAFF. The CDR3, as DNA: TGTGCCAGCAGTTTAATCGGGGGGTACACTGAAGCTTTCTTT.

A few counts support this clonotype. CDR3 coding DNA: TGTGCCAGCAGCGCGAACGGGGGCCCAGATACGCAGTATTTT. Protein sequence: CASSANGGPDTQYF. The rearrangement joins TRBV11-1 to TRBJ2-3; D might be TRBD1 or TRBD2, each matching 6 bases. CDR3 length: 14 residues. CDR1 is SGHAT, CDR2 FQDESV, per germline (reference sequence). V gave up 5 bases and J gave up 4 bases, with 13 bases separating them.

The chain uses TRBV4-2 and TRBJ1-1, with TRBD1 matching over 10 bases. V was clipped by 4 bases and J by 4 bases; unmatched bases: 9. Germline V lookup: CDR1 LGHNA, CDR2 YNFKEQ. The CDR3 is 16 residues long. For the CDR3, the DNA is TGTGCCAGCAGCCCTAGACAGGGGGCGGACATCACTGAAGCTTTCTTT. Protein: CASSPRQGADITEAFF.

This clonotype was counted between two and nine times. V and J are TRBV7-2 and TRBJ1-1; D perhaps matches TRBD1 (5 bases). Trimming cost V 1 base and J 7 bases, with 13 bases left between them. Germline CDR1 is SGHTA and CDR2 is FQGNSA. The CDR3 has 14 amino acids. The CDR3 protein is CASSLGFREGEAFF. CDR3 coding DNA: TGTGCCAGCAGCTTAGGGTTCAGGGAGGGTGAAGCTTTCTTT.

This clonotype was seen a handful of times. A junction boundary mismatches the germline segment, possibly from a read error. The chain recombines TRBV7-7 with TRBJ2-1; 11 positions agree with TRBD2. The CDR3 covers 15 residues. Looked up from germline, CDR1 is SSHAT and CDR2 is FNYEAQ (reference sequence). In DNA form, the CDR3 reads TGTGCTAGCAGCCCCGGACTAGCGGGTTCGAATGAGCAGTTCTTC. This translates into CASSPGLAGSNEQFF.

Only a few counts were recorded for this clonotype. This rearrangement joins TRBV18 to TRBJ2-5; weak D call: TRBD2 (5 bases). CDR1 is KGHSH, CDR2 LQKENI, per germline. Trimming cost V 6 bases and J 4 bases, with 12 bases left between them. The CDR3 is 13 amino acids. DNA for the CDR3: TGTGCCAGCTCGACGGGAACCCGAGAGACCCAGTACTTC. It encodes CASSTGTRETQYF.

The CDR3 loop reads CASSEQGGQETQYF. The CDR3 DNA sequence: TGTGCCAGCAGTGAACAGGGGGGCCAAGAGACCCAGTACTTC. The J gene is TRBJ2-5, the V gene TRBV2; D is possibly TRBD1 (7 bases). Germline CDR1 is SNHLY and CDR2 is FYNNEI. The CDR3 is 14 amino acids. V gave up 2 bases and J gave up 1 base, with 8 bases separating them. The full variable domain, its missing parts supplied by reference TRBV2 and TRBJ2-5, is EPEVTQTPSHQVTQMGQEVILRCVPISNHLYFYWYRQILGQKVEFLVSFYNNEISEKSEIFDDQFSVERPDGSNFTLKIRSTKLEDSAMYFCASSEQGGQETQYFGPGTRLLVL.

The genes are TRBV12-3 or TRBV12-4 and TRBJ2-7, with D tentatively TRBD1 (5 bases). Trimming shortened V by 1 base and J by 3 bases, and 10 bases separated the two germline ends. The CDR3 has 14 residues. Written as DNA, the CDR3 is TGTGCCAGCAGTTTAGAAGGTAGGGGCTACGAGCAGTACTTC. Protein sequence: CASSLEGRGYEQYF.

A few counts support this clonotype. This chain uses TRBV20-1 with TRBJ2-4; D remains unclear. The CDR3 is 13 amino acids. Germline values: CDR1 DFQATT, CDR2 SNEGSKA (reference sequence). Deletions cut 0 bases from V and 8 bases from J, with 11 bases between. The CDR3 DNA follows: TGCAGTGCTAGAGATCGAGTGCTTGACATTCAGTACTTC. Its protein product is CSARDRVLDIQYF.

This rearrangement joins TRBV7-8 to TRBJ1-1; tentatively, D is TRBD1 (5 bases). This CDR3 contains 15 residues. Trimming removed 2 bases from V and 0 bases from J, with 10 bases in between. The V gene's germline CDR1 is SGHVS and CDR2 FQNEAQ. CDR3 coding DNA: TGTGCCAGCAGCTTATCAGGGAATATGAACACTGAAGCTTTCTTT. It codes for CASSLSGNMNTEAFF.

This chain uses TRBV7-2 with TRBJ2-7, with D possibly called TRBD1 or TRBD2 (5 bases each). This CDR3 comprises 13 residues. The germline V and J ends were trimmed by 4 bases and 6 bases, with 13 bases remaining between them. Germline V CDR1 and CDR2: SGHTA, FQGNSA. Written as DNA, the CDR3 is TGTGCCAGCAGCTCCCTTTGGGGGAGCGAGCAGTACTTC. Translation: CASSSLWGSEQYF. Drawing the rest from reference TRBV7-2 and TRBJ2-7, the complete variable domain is GAGVSQSPSNKVTEKGKDVELRCDPISGHTALYWYRQSLGQGLEFLIYFQGNSAPDKSGLPSDRFSAERTGGSVSTLTIQRTQQEDSAVYLCASSSLWGSEQYFGPGTRLTVT.

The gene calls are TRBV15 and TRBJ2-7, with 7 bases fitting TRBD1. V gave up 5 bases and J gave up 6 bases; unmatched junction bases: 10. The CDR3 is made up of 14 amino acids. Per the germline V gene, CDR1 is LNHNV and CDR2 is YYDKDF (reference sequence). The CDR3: CATSPTRQGVEQYF. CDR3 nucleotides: TGTGCCACCAGCCCGACCAGACAGGGAGTCGAGCAGTACTTC. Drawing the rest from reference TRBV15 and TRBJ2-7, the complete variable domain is DAMVIQNPRYQVTQFGKPVTLSCSQTLNHNVMYWYQQKSSQAPKLLFHYYDKDFNNEADTPDNFQSRRPNTSFCFLDIRSPGLGDTAMYLCATSPTRQGVEQYFGPGTRLTVT.

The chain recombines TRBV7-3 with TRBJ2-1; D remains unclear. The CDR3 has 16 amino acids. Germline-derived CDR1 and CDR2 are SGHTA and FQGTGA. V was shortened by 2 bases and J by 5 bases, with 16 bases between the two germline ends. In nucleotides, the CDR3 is TGTGCCAGCAGCTTACTTCCTTTACAAAGTAACAATGAGCAGTTCTTC. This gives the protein CASSLLPLQSNNEQFF.